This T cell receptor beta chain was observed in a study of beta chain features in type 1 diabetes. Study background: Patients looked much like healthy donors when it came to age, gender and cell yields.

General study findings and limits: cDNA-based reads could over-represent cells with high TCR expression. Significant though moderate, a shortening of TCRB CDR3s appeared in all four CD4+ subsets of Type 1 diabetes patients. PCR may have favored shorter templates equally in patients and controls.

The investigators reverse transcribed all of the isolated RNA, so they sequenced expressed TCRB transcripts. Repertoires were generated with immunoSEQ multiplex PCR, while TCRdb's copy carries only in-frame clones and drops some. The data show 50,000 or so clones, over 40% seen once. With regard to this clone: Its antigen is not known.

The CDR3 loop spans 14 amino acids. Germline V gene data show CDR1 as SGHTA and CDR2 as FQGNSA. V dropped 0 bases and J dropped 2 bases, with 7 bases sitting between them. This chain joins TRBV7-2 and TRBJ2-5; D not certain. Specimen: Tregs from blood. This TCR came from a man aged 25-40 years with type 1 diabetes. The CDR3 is CASSLAHRQETQYF. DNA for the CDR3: TGTGCCAGCAGCTTAGCGCACAGACAAGAGACCCAGTACTTC.